The 21 T cell receptor beta chains reported below all come from one sample, sequenced in a study of T cells in Graves' hyperthyroidism and ophthalmopathy. Amplification of TCR beta CDR3 regions used RNA as the template. First-round RT-PCR of the TCR CDR3 relied on the HTBI primer set. Using its own MiXCR run on the multiplex PCR reads, TCRdb lists one record per CDR3 protein. Of over 300,000 distinct CDR3 sequences detected, about 14% appear once; the ten largest clones hold roughly 11%. Material for sequencing was blood. The receptors were sampled from a woman aged 60-70 years with Graves' hyperthyroidism.

This clonotype was found a few times. This chain links TRBV7-2 with TRBJ2-2; D is unresolved. Germline V lookup: CDR1 SGHTA, CDR2 FQGNSA. The CDR3 contains 14 residues. Trimming shortened V by 11 bases and J by 1 base, and 14 bases separated the two germline ends. The CDR3 sequence is CALAPLRNTGELFF. As DNA, the CDR3 is TGTGCCCTCGCCCCACTCCGGAACACCGGGGAGCTGTTTTTT.

There are many counts of this clonotype. The chain carries TRBV2 and TRBJ2-6; 7 bases are shared with TRBD1. With 4 bases clipped from V and 2 bases from J, the junction kept 2 bases outside the gene matches. This CDR3 has 15 amino acids. Germline-derived CDR1 and CDR2 are SNHLY and FYNNEI. CDR3 in amino acids: CASSADRTGANVLTF. DNA of the CDR3: TGTGCCAGCAGTGCGGACAGGACTGGGGCCAACGTCCTGACTTTC.

This chain links TRBV20-1 with TRBJ1-1; 9 nucleotides line up with TRBD1. With 6 bases clipped from V and 7 bases from J, the junction kept 12 bases outside the gene matches. The CDR3 is 14 amino acids. Germline CDR1 is DFQATT and CDR2 is SNEGSKA (reference sequence). The CDR3 nucleotides read TGCAGTGCAGGGGGACAGGGAAAGTTTGGTGAAGCTTTCTTT. The encoded protein is CSAGGQGKFGEAFF.

This clonotype has just a few counts. The rearrangement joins TRBV11-2 to TRBJ1-2; D might be TRBD1 (6 bases). V was shortened by 1 base and J by 2 bases, with 14 bases between the two germline ends. Per germline, CDR1 SGHAT and CDR2 FQNNGV. The CDR3 consists of 16 residues. CDR3 nucleotides: TGTGCCAGCAGCTTAGTTCGGGGGGCCGTGAACTATGGCTACACCTTC. Translation: CASSLVRGAVNYGYTF.

This clonotype was seen a handful of times. The rearrangement uses TRBV9 and TRBJ1-2; unclear D gene. Germline loops: CDR1 SGDLS, CDR2 YYNGEE. Trimming shortened V by 4 bases and J by 1 base, and 8 bases separated the two germline ends. The CDR3 has 13 amino acids. The CDR3 region has the DNA TGTGCCAGCAGCATAGTCAGTAACTATGGCTACACCTTC. It codes for CASSIVSNYGYTF.

In this sample, this clonotype turned up many times. This chain uses TRBV3-1 with TRBJ2-5, with D perhaps TRBD1 (6 bases). V was cut by 3 bases and J by 1 base, with 12 bases left in between. The CDR3 runs 15 residues. Germline V gives CDR1 LGHDT, CDR2 YNNKEL (reference sequence). The CDR3 sequence is CASSQTKTGQETQYF. Written as DNA, the CDR3 is TGTGCCAGCAGCCAGACAAAGACAGGCCAAGAGACCCAGTACTTC.

The chain couples TRBV7-9 to TRBJ2-2, with a weak D call TRBD2 (5 bases). The length of the CDR3 is 16 residues. V was pared by 5 bases and J by 4 bases, with 17 bases between. From germline, CDR1 is SEHNR and CDR2 FQNEAQ (reference sequence). DNA of the CDR3: TGTGCCAGCAGCCTTACCGGGATTACGATCACCGGGGAGCTGTTTTTT. It specifies CASSLTGITITGELFF.

There are many counts of this clonotype. The CDR3 nucleotides are TGTGCCAGCTCACCTCGACAGGGTGACACCGGGGAGCTGTTTTTT. Encoded protein: CASSPRQGDTGELFF. The chain is built from TRBV18 and TRBJ2-2; 7 bases match TRBD1. Germline V CDR1 and CDR2: KGHSH, LQKENI. The CDR3 extends over 15 amino acids. J gave up 3 bases and V 3 bases, and 4 bases lay outside the gene matches.

This clonotype was seen repeatedly, ten times or more. The chain has TRBV3-1 and TRBJ2-2; the match to TRBD1 covers 9 bases. The germline V gene has CDR1 LGHDT and CDR2 YNNKEL (reference sequence). V dropped 5 bases and J dropped 6; count of bases not matched to a gene: 7. The CDR3 runs to 15 residues. The CDR3 sequence is CASSSRQGESGELFF. The CDR3 DNA reads TGTGCCAGCAGCTCCCGACAGGGGGAATCCGGGGAGCTGTTTTTT.

The sample holds many counts of this clonotype. The chain links TRBV30 to TRBJ2-5; D remains ambiguous. Germline V gene data show CDR1 as GTSNPN and CDR2 as SVGIG (reference sequence). The CDR3 length is 13 residues. V lost 2 bases to trimming and J lost 0 bases, with 7 bases between them. This chain's CDR3 is CAWSPVNQETQYF. Here the CDR3 DNA reads TGTGCCTGGAGTCCGGTAAACCAAGAGACCCAGTACTTC.

On this clonotype itself: A much larger clone sits a single nucleotide away, making a read error possible. This rearrangement joins TRBV5-8 to TRBJ1-2; 10 positions agree with TRBD1. The germline V gene encodes CDR1 SGHTS and CDR2 YDEGEE. The ends lost 3 bases at V and 4 bases at J; junction bases unmatched: 6. The CDR3 has 15 amino acids. CDR3 sequence (DNA): TGTGCCAGCAGCTCCTCCGGGACAGGGGTCTATGGCTACACCTTC. Translated, it gives CASSSSGTGVYGYTF.

Comments on this clonotype: Being one base from a much bigger clone, this may be a read error. The CDR3 DNA reads as TGCAGTGCCATCAGACAGGGAGGGAACACTGAAGCTTTCTTT. Translation: CSAIRQGGNTEAFF. The chain has TRBV20-1 and TRBJ1-1, with 7 bases lining up with TRBD1. J gave up 1 base and V 6 bases, and 8 bases lay outside the gene matches. This CDR3 is built from 14 residues. Germline V gene data show CDR1 as DFQATT and CDR2 as SNEGSKA (reference sequence).

The V and J genes are TRBV6-5 and TRBJ2-7; 9 nucleotides line up with TRBD2. This CDR3 is 17 amino acids long. Trimming cost V 0 bases and J 7 bases; bases outside gene matches: 13. Germline V CDR1 and CDR2: MNHEY, SVGAGI. CDR3 loop: CASSYSISAGGRREQYF. The CDR3 bases are TGTGCCAGCAGTTACTCGATCTCGGCGGGAGGGAGAAGGGAGCAGTACTTC.

This clonotype was observed many times. This chain uses TRBV18 with TRBJ2-3, with D uncertain. The CDR3 is 12 residues long. From germline, CDR1 is KGHSH and CDR2 LQKENI. The V gene lost 6 bases and the J gene lost 3 bases, with 7 bases spanning the gap. For the CDR3, the DNA is TGTGCCAGCTCGGCTGGGACAGATACGCAGTATTTT. Protein: CASSAGTDTQYF.

This clonotype was recorded at least ten times. The rearrangement links TRBV20-1 to TRBJ2-7, with D perhaps given as TRBD1 or TRBD2 (6 bases each). With 5 bases removed from V and 2 bases from J, the gap between germline ends came to 16 bases. The CDR3 runs to 14 residues. Per germline, CDR1 DFQATT and CDR2 SNEGSKA (reference sequence). The CDR3 DNA is TGCAGTGCTTCCCGACGGCGGGACACCTACGAGCAGTACTTC. As protein: CSASRRRDTYEQYF.

This clonotype was seen repeatedly, ten times or more. V and J are TRBV28 and TRBJ1-5; D gene ambiguous. The CDR3 extends over 14 amino acids. Between the trimmed V and J ends, which lost 5 bases and 0 bases, there was a span of 8 bases. CDR1 and CDR2 (germline): MDHEN, SYDVKM. In DNA form, the CDR3 reads TGTGCCAGCAGTCCGAGCCATAGCAATCAGCCCCAGCATTTT. This codes for CASSPSHSNQPQHF.

V is TRBV5-1 and J is TRBJ2-7, with D perhaps matching TRBD2 (6 bases). CDR1 SGHRS and CDR2 YFSETQ come from the germline V gene. Trimming cost V 0 bases and J 2 bases, with 9 bases left between them. The CDR3 spans 14 residues. The CDR3 loop reads CASSLVAAAYEQYF. In DNA, the CDR3 is TGCGCCAGCAGCTTGGTAGCGGCCGCCTACGAGCAGTACTTC.

The chain carries TRBV4-2 and TRBJ1-4; D remains unclear. Trimming took 0 bases from V and 8 from J, leaving 10 bases between them. Germline V lookup: CDR1 LGHNA, CDR2 YNFKEQ. The CDR3 runs 14 residues. CDR3 sequence: CASSQDHGGEKLFF. The DNA for the CDR3 is TGTGCCAGCAGCCAAGATCACGGTGGCGAAAAACTGTTTTTT.

This clonotype has ten or more counts. V usage is TRBV20-1 and J usage is TRBJ2-3; TRBD2 agrees at 10 bases. J gave up 4 bases and V 1 base, and 8 bases lay outside the gene matches. The germline V gene encodes CDR1 DFQATT and CDR2 SNEGSKA (reference sequence). This CDR3 is built from 16 residues. This chain's CDR3 is CSARGSASGSADTQYF. Written as DNA, the CDR3 is TGCAGTGCTAGAGGGTCGGCTAGCGGGAGTGCAGATACGCAGTATTTT.

This clonotype has more than one count but fewer than ten. The rearrangement joins TRBV25-1 to TRBJ1-3; D gene unclear. Germline V gene lookup returns CDR1 MGHDK and CDR2 SYGVNS. This CDR3 has 14 amino acids. V lost 3 bases and J lost 5, with 11 bases in between. CDR3 sequence (DNA): TGTGCCAGCAGTGATGTGGGGAATAGAAACACCATATATTTT. It is translated as CASSDVGNRNTIYF.

This clonotype was observed many times. This sequence joins TRBV28 and TRBJ1-5; the match to TRBD1 covers 8 bases. Germline V gene data show CDR1 as MDHEN and CDR2 as SYDVKM. V shed 6 bases, J shed 5 bases, and the junction held 6 bases outside the gene matches. The CDR3 runs to 14 residues. The CDR3 region is CASSLRTGHQPQHF. The CDR3 DNA sequence: TGTGCCAGCAGCCTCAGGACAGGGCATCAGCCCCAGCATTTT.